The 23 T cell receptor beta chains given below trace back to one sample, sequenced in a study of control samples from healthy donors and cancer patients. Profiled with immunoSEQ multiplex PCR; TCRdb holds only in-frame clones, not every one. The sample has 35,000 to 50,000 clones, 70% to 90% seen once. Material for sequencing was PBMCs. The receptors come from a woman aged 55-75 years with lung cancer.

DNA of the CDR3: TGTGCCAGCAGCTTAGGGACAGATTTAAGCACAGATACGCAGTATTTT. As protein: CASSLGTDLSTDTQYF. V is TRBV11-3 and J is TRBJ2-3; a weak D match, TRBD1 (6 bases). Germline assignment: CDR1 SGHNT and CDR2 YENEEA. This CDR3 has 16 amino acids. Trimming shortened V by 1 base and J by 0 bases, and 11 bases separated the two germline ends.

The chain carries TRBV30 and TRBJ2-1; 9 nucleotides match TRBD1. The CDR3 runs 13 residues. Germline V CDR1 and CDR2: GTSNPN, SVGIG (reference sequence). V was pared by 5 bases and J by 15 bases, with 14 bases of the junction left unmatched. DNA for the CDR3: TGTGCCTGGGACAGTGGGGGGGACAGGGCAAGGTTCTTC. As protein: CAWDSGGDRARFF.

This clone occurred a few times. The chain couples TRBV12-3 or TRBV12-4 to TRBJ1-4; D is ambiguous. V lost 6 bases to trimming and J lost 8 bases, with 7 bases between them. This CDR3 has 11 amino acids. CDR3 DNA: TGTGCCAGCAGCAATAGGGAAAAACTGTTTTTT. Protein sequence: CASSNREKLFF.

Concerning this clone itself: This sample also contains other DNA sequences that code for the same CDR3. The rearrangement joins TRBV5-1 to TRBJ2-2; D is unclear. The germline gives CDR1 SGHRS, CDR2 YFSETQ. This CDR3 spans 12 amino acids. V lost 2 bases and J 2 bases, leaving 1 base between the germline ends. The CDR3 protein is CASSLNTGELFF. The CDR3 nucleotides are TGCGCCAGCAGCTTAAACACCGGGGAGCTGTTTTTT.

This clone was found once. This chain links TRBV11-3 with TRBJ2-5; tentatively, D is TRBD1 or TRBD2 (5 bases each). V lost 3 bases and J lost 5, with 13 bases in between. Germline CDR1 SGHNT, CDR2 YENEEA. The CDR3 contains 14 residues. CDR3 in amino acids: CASSLAGWGETQYF. CDR3 nucleotides: TGTGCCAGCAGCTTGGCGGGTTGGGGGGAGACCCAGTACTTC. Together with reference TRBV11-3 and TRBJ2-5, the CDR3 gives the full variable domain: EAGVVQSPRYKIIEKKQPVAFWCNPISGHNTLYWYLQNLGQGPELLIRYENEEAVDDSQLPKDRFSAERLKGVDSTLKIQPAELGDSAVYLCASSLAGWGETQYFGPGTRLLVL.

This clone was recorded only once. This chain connects TRBV28 to TRBJ2-7; possible D gene TRBD2, 6 bases. V lost 5 bases and J lost 7, with 24 bases in between. The CDR3 sequence is 16 residues long. CDR1 and CDR2 (germline): MDHEN, SYDVKM. CDR3 nucleotides: TGTGCCAGCAGTGCTCCCCGGGGACTCCTTACGATTGAGCAGTACTTC. Translated, it gives CASSAPRGLLTIEQYF.

The chain is built from TRBV7-3 and TRBJ2-1, with 7 positions matching TRBD1. The CDR3 sequence is 15 residues long. CDR1 is SGHTA and CDR2 is FQGTGA in the germline V gene. Losses at the gene ends were 5 bases for V and 1 base for J; bases not matched to a gene: 5. CDR3 sequence (DNA): TGTGCCAGCAGCCCCGGGACAGCTTCCTACAATGAGCAGTTCTTC. Amino acid sequence: CASSPGTASYNEQFF. Full variable domain (remainder filled in from reference TRBV7-3 and TRBJ2-1): GAGVSQTPSNKVTEKGKYVELRCDPISGHTALYWYRQSLGQGPEFLIYFQGTGAADDSGLPNDRFFAVRPEGSVSTLKIQRTERGDSAVYLCASSPGTASYNEQFFGPGTRLTVL.

This clone was picked up one time. The gene calls are TRBV4-1 and TRBJ2-1, with D perhaps TRBD1 (6 bases). Trimming pared 6 bases from V and 7 bases from J, leaving 22 bases between. Germline V gene lookup returns CDR1 MGHRA and CDR2 YSYEKL. The CDR3 has 16 amino acids. CDR3 sequence: CASRGRRAGVLNEQFF. CDR3 DNA sequence: TGCGCCAGCAGAGGAAGAAGGGCAGGGGTATTGAATGAGCAGTTCTTC.

This chain connects TRBV4-1 to TRBJ2-1; weak D call: TRBD1 (5 bases). V was pared by 0 bases and J by 10 bases, with 7 bases between. Germline V gene lookup returns CDR1 MGHRA and CDR2 YSYEKL. The CDR3 extends over 12 amino acids. In DNA form, the CDR3 reads TGCGCCAGCAGCCAAGACAGGGTGGAGCAGTTCTTC. This sequence encodes CASSQDRVEQFF.

This rearrangement joins TRBV3-1 (or the pseudogene TRBV3-2) to TRBJ2-5; 9 positions match TRBD2. CDR1 and CDR2 (germline): LGHDT, YNNKEL (reference sequence). The CDR3 is 15 amino acids. The junction had 9 bases not matched to a gene; V was cut back by 5 bases and J by 5 bases. CDR3 in DNA: TGTGCCAGCAGCTCCACTAGAGCGGGAGGCGAGACCCAGTACTTC. Its protein is CASSSTRAGGETQYF.

This rearrangement joins TRBV5-1 to TRBJ1-1; a possible D gene is TRBD1 (5 bases). CDR1 and CDR2 (germline): SGHRS, YFSETQ. V lost 0 bases and J lost 1, with 10 bases in between. CDR3 size: 15 residues. CDR3 in amino acids: CASSLVDRENTEAFF. The CDR3 DNA follows: TGCGCCAGCAGCTTGGTCGACAGAGAGAACACTGAAGCTTTCTTT.

This chain connects TRBV5-1 to TRBJ2-1; 8 bases fit TRBD2. CDR3 size: 17 residues. Germline CDR1 is SGHRS and CDR2 is YFSETQ. V gave up 3 bases and J gave up 0 bases; unmatched junction bases: 8. CDR3 protein: CASSSTSGATSYNEQFF. The CDR3 DNA follows: TGCGCCAGCAGCTCAACTAGCGGAGCCACCTCCTACAATGAGCAGTTCTTC.

The chain couples TRBV24-1 to TRBJ2-7, with D uncertain. Germline V gives CDR1 KGHDR, CDR2 SFDVKD. V dropped 4 bases and J dropped 0 bases, with 6 bases sitting between them. The CDR3 sequence is 13 residues long. CDR3 sequence: CATSDASSYEQYF. The CDR3 DNA reads TGTGCCACCAGTGACGCCAGCTCCTACGAGCAGTACTTC.

The count of this clone is one. The genes are TRBV28 and TRBJ1-4; D gene ambiguous. CDR3 size: 14 residues. V shed 4 bases and J shed 3 bases, with 9 bases lying between them. Per the germline V gene, CDR1 is MDHEN and CDR2 is SYDVKM. The CDR3 is CASSSPNPNEKLFF. In DNA form, the CDR3 reads TGTGCCAGCAGTTCCCCTAACCCTAATGAAAAACTGTTTTTT.

V usage is TRBV4-1 and J usage is TRBJ2-2; D possibly corresponds to TRBD2 (6 bases). The CDR3 extends over 17 amino acids. CDR1 is MGHRA and CDR2 is YSYEKL in the germline V gene. V lost 2 bases and J 5 bases, leaving 18 bases between the germline ends. Here the CDR3 reads CASSQPRRRDGTGELFF. CDR3 nucleotides: TGCGCCAGCAGCCAACCCCGGCGGAGGGACGGGACCGGGGAGCTGTTTTTT.

This chain connects TRBV7-9 to TRBJ2-3; the D gene is possibly TRBD2 (6 bases). Trimming took off 5 bases at V and 4 bases at J, with 16 bases between the two ends. CDR3 length equals 15 residues. The germline V gene has CDR1 SEHNR and CDR2 FQNEAQ (reference sequence). The CDR3 loop is CASSPKTRQSDTQYF. CDR3 nucleotide sequence: TGTGCCAGCAGCCCCAAGACTAGACAATCAGATACGCAGTATTTT.

This chain uses TRBV12-5 with TRBJ1-1; 8 bases agree with TRBD1. J lost 0 bases, V lost 6 bases, and 6 bases had no gene match. This CDR3 has 15 residues. Per the germline V gene, CDR1 is LGHNT and CDR2 is FRNRAP. The CDR3 spells CASGTGTGLNTEAFF. DNA for the CDR3: TGTGCTAGTGGAACCGGGACAGGCTTGAACACTGAAGCTTTCTTT.

This chain uses TRBV9 with TRBJ2-3; D possibly corresponds to TRBD2 (6 bases). This CDR3 comprises 15 residues. Germline CDR1 is SGDLS and CDR2 is YYNGEE. Trimming removed 2 bases at V and 0 bases at J, with 10 bases between. The CDR3 loop reads CASSVGLGSTDTQYF. The CDR3 DNA is TGTGCCAGCAGCGTGGGACTGGGAAGCACAGATACGCAGTATTTT.

The J gene is TRBJ2-1, the V gene TRBV6-4, with unresolved D. V was pared by 3 bases and J by 6 bases, with 9 bases between. The CDR3 spans 13 residues. CDR1 is MRHNA, CDR2 SNTAGT, per germline. The chain's CDR3 is CASSDSSGNEQFF. The CDR3 nucleotides read TGTGCCAGCAGTGATTCTAGTGGCAATGAGCAGTTCTTC.

The chain carries TRBV11-2 and TRBJ2-1; D may be TRBD2 (5 bases). This CDR3 is built from 17 residues. V lost 4 bases, J lost 2 bases, and 18 bases lay in between. Germline CDR1 and CDR2: SGHAT and FQNNGV. The CDR3 sequence is CASSSMWSRGTYNEQFF. CDR3 nucleotides: TGTGCCAGCAGCTCTATGTGGTCTCGGGGTACCTACAATGAGCAGTTCTTC. Drawing the rest from reference TRBV11-2 and TRBJ2-1, the complete variable domain is EAGVAQSPRYKIIEKRQSVAFWCNPISGHATLYWYQQILGQGPKLLIQFQNNGVVDDSQLPKDRFSAERLKGVDSTLKIQPAKLEDSAVYLCASSSMWSRGTYNEQFFGPGTRLTVL.

The V call is TRBV12-3 or TRBV12-4, the J call TRBJ2-5; 7 nucleotides align to TRBD1. Germline trimming cut 7 bases from V and 2 bases from J; bases unmatched to any gene: 4. CDR3 length: 13 amino acids. CDR3 sequence reads: CASIGTVQETQYF. CDR3 sequence (DNA): TGTGCCAGCATTGGGACAGTACAAGAGACCCAGTACTTC.

This chain connects TRBV6-5 to TRBJ1-2; TRBD1 might be the D (5 bases). The germline CDR1 and CDR2 sequences are MNHEY and SVGAGI. CDR3 size: 14 residues. The V end was cut by 6 bases, the J end by 2 bases, with 13 bases between. The CDR3: CASSDSSSNYGYTF. DNA of the CDR3: TGTGCCAGCAGCGACAGTTCATCAAACTATGGCTACACCTTC.

V and J are TRBV5-1 and TRBJ2-1; D might be TRBD1 (5 bases). Germline CDR1 and CDR2: SGHRS and YFSETQ. The CDR3 is 13 residues long. V was trimmed by 0 bases and J by 5 bases, leaving 6 bases between them. This chain's CDR3 is CASSLEDNNEQFF. CDR3 DNA: TGCGCCAGCAGCTTGGAGGACAACAATGAGCAGTTCTTC.